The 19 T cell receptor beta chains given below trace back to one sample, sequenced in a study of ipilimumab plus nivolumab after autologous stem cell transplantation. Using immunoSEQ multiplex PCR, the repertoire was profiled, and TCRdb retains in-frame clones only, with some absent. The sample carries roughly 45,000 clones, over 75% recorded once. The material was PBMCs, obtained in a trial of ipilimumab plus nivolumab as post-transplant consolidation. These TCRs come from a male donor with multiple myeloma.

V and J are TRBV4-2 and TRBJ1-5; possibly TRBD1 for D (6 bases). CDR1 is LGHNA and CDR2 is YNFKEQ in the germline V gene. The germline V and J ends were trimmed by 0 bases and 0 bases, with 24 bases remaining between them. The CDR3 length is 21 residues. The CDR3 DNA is TGTGCCAGCAGCCAAGACGCTCAGGGCAGGGGAAGCGTGTATAGCAATCAGCCCCAGCATTTT. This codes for CASSQDAQGRGSVYSNQPQHF.

CDR3 sequence (DNA): TGCGCCAGCAGCTTGGCGGGCAGGGAGGCTCAGCCCCAGCATTTT. Protein: CASSLAGREAQPQHF. This sequence joins TRBV5-1 and TRBJ1-5, with D tentatively TRBD1 (5 bases). The CDR3 sequence is 15 residues long. CDR1 is SGHRS and CDR2 is YFSETQ in the germline V gene. V was trimmed by 0 bases and J by 6 bases, leaving 13 bases between them.

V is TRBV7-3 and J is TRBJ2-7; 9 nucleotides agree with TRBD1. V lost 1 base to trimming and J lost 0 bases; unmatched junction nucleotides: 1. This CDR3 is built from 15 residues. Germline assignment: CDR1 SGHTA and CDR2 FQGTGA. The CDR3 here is CASSLKGQGSYEQYF. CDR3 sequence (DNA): TGTGCCAGCAGCTTAAAGGGACAGGGCTCCTACGAGCAGTACTTC. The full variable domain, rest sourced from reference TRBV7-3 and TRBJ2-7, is GAGVSQTPSNKVTEKGKYVELRCDPISGHTALYWYRQSLGQGPEFLIYFQGTGAADDSGLPNDRFFAVRPEGSVSTLKIQRTERGDSAVYLCASSLKGQGSYEQYFGPGTRLTVT.

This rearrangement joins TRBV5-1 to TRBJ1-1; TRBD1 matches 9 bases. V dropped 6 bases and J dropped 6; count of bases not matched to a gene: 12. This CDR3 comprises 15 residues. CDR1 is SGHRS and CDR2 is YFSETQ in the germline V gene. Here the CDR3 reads CASTQDRGDGAEAFF. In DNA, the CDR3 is TGCGCCAGCACCCAGGACAGGGGCGACGGCGCTGAAGCTTTCTTT.

The CDR3 reads CASQGVTDTQYF. Written as DNA, the CDR3 is TGTGCCAGTCAGGGGGTGACAGATACGCAGTATTTT. V usage is TRBV11-3 and J usage is TRBJ2-3; the match to TRBD1 covers 7 bases. The CDR3 has 12 amino acids. Germline CDR1 is SGHNT and CDR2 is YENEEA. V lost 9 bases and J lost 3; bases outside the gene matches: 3.

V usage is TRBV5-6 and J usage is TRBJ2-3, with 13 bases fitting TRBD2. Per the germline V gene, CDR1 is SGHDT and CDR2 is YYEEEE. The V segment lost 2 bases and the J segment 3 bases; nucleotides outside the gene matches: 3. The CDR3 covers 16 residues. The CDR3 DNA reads TGTGCCAGCAGCTTCGGGACTAGCGGGGTAACAGATACGCAGTATTTT. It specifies CASSFGTSGVTDTQYF.

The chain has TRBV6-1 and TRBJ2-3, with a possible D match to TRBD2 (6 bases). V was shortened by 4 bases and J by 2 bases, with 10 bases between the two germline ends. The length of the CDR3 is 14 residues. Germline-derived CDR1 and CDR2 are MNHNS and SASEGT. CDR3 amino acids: CASSVAGNTDTQYF. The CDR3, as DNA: TGTGCCAGCAGTGTCGCGGGGAACACAGATACGCAGTATTTT.

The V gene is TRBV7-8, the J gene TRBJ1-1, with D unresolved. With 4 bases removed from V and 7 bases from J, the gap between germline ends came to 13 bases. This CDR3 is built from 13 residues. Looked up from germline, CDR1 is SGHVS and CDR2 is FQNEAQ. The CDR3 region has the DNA TGTGCCAGCAGCTGGGTGAGTGGGGTTGAAGCTTTCTTT. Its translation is CASSWVSGVEAFF.

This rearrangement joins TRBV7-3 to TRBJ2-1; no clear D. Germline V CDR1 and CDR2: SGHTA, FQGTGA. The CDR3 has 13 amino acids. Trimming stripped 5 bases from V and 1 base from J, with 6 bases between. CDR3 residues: CASSPSSYNEQFF. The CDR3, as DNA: TGTGCCAGCAGCCCGTCGTCCTACAATGAGCAGTTCTTC.

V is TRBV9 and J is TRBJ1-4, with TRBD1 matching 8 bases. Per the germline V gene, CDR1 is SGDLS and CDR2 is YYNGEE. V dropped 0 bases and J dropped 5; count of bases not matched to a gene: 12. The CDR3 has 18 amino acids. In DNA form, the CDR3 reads TGTGCCAGCAGCGTAGAGAGGACTTTCGGACAGGGAAATGAAAAACTGTTTTTT. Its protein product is CASSVERTFGQGNEKLFF.

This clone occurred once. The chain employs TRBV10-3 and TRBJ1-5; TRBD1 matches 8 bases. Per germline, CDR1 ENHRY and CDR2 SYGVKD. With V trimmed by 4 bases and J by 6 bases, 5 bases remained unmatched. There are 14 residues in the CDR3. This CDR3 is CAISATGEGQPQHF. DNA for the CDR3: TGTGCCATCAGTGCGACAGGGGAAGGTCAGCCCCAGCATTTT.

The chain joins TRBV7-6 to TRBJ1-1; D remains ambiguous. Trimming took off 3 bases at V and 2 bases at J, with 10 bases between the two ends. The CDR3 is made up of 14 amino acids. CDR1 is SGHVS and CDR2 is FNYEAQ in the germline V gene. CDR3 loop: CASSFGPGNTEAFF. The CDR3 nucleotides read TGTGCCAGCAGCTTTGGCCCAGGAAACACTGAAGCTTTCTTT.

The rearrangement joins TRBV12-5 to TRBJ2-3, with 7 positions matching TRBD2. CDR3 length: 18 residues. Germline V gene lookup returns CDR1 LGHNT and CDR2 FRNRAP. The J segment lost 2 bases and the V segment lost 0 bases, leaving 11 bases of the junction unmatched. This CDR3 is CASGLVLSGRAPTDTQYF. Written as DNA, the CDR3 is TGTGCTAGTGGTTTGGTACTGTCGGGGAGGGCCCCCACAGATACGCAGTATTTT. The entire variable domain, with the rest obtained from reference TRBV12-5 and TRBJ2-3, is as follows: DARVTQTPRHKVTEMGQEVTMRCQPILGHNTVFWYRQTMMQGLELLAYFRNRAPLDDSGMPKDRFSAEMPDATLATLKIQPSEPRDSAVYFCASGLVLSGRAPTDTQYFGPGTRLTVL.

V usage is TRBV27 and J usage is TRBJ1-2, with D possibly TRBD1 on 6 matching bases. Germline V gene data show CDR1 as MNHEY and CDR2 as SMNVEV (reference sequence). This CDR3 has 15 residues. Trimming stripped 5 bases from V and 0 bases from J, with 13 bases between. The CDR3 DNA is TGTGCCAGCAGTACCAGGGACACTCCTAACTATGGCTACACCTTC. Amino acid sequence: CASSTRDTPNYGYTF.

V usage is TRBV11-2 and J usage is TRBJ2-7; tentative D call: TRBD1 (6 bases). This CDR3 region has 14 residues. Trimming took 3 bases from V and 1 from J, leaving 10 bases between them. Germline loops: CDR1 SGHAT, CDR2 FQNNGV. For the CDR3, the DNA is TGTGCCAGCAGCTTCCCGGGACAATCCTACGAGCAGTACTTC. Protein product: CASSFPGQSYEQYF.

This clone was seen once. The CDR3 loop reads CASSQGSGTGAYEQYF. The CDR3 DNA follows: TGTGCCAGCAGCCAAGGGTCCGGGACAGGAGCCTACGAGCAGTACTTC. The chain employs TRBV4-2 and TRBJ2-7, with 8 bases fitting TRBD1. Germline V gene sequence: CDR1 LGHNA, CDR2 YNFKEQ. V was clipped by 1 base and J by 2 bases; unmatched bases: 7. The CDR3 sequence is 16 residues long.

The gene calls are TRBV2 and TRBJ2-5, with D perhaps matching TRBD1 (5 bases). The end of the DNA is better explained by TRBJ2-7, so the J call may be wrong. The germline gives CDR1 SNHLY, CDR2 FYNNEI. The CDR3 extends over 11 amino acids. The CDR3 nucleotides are TGTGCCAGCAGGGGCAGGGACGAGCAGTACTTC. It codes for CASRGRDEQYF.

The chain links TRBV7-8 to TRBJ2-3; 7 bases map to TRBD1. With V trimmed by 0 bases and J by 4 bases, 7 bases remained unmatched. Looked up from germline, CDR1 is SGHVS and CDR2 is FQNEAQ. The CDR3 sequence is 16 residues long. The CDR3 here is CASSLAQMTGSDTQYF. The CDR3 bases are TGTGCCAGCAGCTTAGCTCAAATGACAGGGTCAGATACGCAGTATTTT.

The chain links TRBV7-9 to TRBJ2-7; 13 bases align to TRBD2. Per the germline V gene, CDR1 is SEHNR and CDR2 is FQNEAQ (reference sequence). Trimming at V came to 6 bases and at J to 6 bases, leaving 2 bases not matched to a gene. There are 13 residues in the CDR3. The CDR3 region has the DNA TGTGCCAGCAGACGACTAGCGGGAGGCGAGCAGTACTTC. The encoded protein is CASRRLAGGEQYF.